This T cell receptor (beta chain) originates from a study of chemoradiotherapy in HPV16-positive cancers. Concerning this clone itself: Its antigen is as yet unknown.

Using immunoSEQ multiplex PCR, the repertoire was profiled, and TCRdb retains in-frame clones only, with some absent. This table holds approximately 4,000 clones, more than 85% found once. Germline V gives CDR1 SGHDN, CDR2 FVKESK. CDR3 length: 15 amino acids. Trimming pared 1 base from V and 5 bases from J, leaving 12 bases between. Whole-study results and caveats: Only two HPV16-positive patients supplied the functional HPV-specificity definition.

The material was tumor tissue, obtained from a patient who underwent chemoradiotherapy. The TCR originated in a human donor with HPV-associated anogenital cancer. V and J are TRBV14 and TRBJ2-1; a weak D match, TRBD1 (5 bases). The CDR3 reads CASSQAQGHNNEQFF. In DNA, the CDR3 is TGTGCCAGCAGCCAAGCTCAGGGTCACAACAATGAGCAGTTCTTC.